Reported below is one T cell receptor beta chain. V was clipped by 6 bases and J by 5 bases; unmatched bases: 9. CDR3 length: 14 amino acids. Germline V gene lookup returns CDR1 SNHLY and CDR2 FYNNEI. These data come from a study of cytomegalovirus exposure and HLA in healthy donors. Primers for the PCR totalled 60 Vbeta and 13 Jbeta. Sequencing used immunoSEQ multiplex PCR; TCRdb keeps in-frame clones, though not all of them. The sample shows some 120,000 clones, around 80% of them seen only once. The chain joins TRBV2 to TRBJ1-2, with TRBD1 identical over 7 bases. Sequences were obtained from PBMCs. This TCR came from a young man in good health and CMV-seronegative. In nucleotides, the CDR3 is TGTGCCAGCAGGCCGGGACAGCAACTATATGGCTACACCTTC. Protein sequence: CASRPGQQLYGYTF.